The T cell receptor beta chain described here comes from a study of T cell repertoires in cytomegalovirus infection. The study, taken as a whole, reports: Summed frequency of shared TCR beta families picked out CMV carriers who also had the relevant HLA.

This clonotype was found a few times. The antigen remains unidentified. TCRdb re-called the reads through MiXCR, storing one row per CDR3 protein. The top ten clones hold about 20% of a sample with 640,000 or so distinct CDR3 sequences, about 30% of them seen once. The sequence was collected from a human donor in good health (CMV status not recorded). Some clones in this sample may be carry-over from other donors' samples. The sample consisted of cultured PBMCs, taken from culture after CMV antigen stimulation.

CDR3 sequence: CASTLLARSETQYF. CDR3 bases: TGTGCCAGCACCTTACTAGCCCGTTCAGAGACCCAGTACTTC. This rearrangement joins TRBV6-6 to TRBJ2-5, with a tentative D call TRBD2 (6 bases). Per germline, CDR1 MNHNY and CDR2 SVGAGI (reference sequence). V lost 7 bases and J lost 4, with 16 bases in between. CDR3 length: 14 residues.